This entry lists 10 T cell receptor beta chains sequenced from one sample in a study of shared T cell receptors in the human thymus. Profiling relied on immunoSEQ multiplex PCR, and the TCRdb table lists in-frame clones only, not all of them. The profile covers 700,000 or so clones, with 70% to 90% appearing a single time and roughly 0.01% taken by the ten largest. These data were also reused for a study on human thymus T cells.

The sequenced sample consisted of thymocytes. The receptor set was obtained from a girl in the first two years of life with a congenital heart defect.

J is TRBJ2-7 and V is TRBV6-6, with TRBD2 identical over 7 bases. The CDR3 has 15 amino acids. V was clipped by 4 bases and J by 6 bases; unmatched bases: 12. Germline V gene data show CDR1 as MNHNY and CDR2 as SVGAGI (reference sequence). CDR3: CASSSVWTRSTEQYF. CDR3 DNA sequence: TGTGCCAGCAGTTCAGTCTGGACTAGGTCAACCGAGCAGTACTTC.

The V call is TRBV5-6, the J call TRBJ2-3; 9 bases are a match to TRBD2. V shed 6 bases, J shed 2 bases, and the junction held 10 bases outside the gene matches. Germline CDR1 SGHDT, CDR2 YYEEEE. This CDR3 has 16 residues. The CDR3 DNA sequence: TGTGCCAGCACCCCCGAAGCGGGGGGAATCACAGATACGCAGTATTTT. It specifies CASTPEAGGITDTQYF.

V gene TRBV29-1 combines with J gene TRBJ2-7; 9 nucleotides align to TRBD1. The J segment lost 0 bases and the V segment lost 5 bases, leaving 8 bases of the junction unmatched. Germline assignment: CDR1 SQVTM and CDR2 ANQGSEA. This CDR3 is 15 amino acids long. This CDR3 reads CSVKPGQGFSYEQYF. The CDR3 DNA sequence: TGCAGCGTTAAACCGGGACAGGGATTCTCCTACGAGCAGTACTTC.

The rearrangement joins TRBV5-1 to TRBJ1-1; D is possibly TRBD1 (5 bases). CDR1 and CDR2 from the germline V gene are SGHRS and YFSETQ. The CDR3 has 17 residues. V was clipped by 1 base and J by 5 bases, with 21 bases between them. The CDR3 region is CASSLWVAGPVGTEAFF. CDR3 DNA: TGCGCCAGCAGCTTGTGGGTGGCAGGGCCGGTGGGGACTGAAGCTTTCTTT.

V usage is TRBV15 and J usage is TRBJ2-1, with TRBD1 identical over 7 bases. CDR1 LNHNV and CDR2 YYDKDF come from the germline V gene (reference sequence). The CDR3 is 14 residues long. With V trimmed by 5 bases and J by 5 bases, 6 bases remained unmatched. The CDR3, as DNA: TGTGCCACCAGCCCGTACCAGGGGGACAATGAGCAGTTCTTC. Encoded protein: CATSPYQGDNEQFF.

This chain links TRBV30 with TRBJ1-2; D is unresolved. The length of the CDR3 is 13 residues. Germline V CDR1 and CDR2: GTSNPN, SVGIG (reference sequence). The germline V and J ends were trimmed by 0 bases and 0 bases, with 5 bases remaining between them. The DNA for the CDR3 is TGTGCCTGGAGTGTACCAGCTAACTATGGCTACACCTTC. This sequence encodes CAWSVPANYGYTF.

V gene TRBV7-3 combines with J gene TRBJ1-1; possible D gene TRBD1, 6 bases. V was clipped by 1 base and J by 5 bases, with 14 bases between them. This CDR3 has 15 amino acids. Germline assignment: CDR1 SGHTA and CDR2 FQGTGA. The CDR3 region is CASSLNPGAVTEAFF. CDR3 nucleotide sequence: TGTGCCAGCAGCTTAAACCCAGGGGCGGTAACTGAAGCTTTCTTT.

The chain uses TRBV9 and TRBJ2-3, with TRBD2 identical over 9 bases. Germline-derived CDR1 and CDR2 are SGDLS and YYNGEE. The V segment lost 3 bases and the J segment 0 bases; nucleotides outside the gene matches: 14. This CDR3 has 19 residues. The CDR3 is CASSGALAGTTLSTDTQYF. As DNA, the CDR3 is TGTGCCAGCAGCGGGGCGCTAGCGGGGACTACCCTTAGCACAGATACGCAGTATTTT.

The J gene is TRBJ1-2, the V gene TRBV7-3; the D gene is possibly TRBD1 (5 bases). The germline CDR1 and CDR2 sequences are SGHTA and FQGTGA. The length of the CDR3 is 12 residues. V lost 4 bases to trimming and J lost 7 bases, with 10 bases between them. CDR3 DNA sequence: TGTGCCAGCAGCTCCCCAGGGTCTGGCTACACCTTC. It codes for CASSSPGSGYTF.

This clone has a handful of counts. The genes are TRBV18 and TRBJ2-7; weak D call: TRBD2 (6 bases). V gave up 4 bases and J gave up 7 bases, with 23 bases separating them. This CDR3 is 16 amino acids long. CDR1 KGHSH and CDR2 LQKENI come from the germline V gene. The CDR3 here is CASSLLQGVGAGEQYF. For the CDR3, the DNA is TGTGCCAGCTCACTCCTCCAGGGCGTAGGGGCGGGAGAGCAGTACTTC.